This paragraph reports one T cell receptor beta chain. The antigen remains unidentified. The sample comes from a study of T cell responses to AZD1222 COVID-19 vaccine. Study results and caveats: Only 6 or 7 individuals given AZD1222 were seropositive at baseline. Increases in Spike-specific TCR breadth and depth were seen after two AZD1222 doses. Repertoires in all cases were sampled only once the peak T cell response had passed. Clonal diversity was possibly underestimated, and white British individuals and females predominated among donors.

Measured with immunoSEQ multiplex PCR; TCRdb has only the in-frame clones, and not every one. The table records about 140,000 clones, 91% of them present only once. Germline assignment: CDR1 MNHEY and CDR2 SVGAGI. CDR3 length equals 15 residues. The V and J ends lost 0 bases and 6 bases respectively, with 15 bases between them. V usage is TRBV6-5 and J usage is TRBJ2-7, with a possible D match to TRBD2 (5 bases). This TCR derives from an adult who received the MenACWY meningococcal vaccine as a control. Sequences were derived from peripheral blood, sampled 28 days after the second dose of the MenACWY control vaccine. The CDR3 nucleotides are TGTGCCAGCAGTTACTCTCCTAGCCTCCCCTCCGAGCAGTACTTC. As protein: CASSYSPSLPSEQYF.